The 15 T cell receptor beta chains listed next were all sequenced from one sample in a study of blood T cell repertoires in COVID-19. This table comes from immunoSEQ multiplex PCR, and its TCRdb copy is limited to in-frame clones, with some not included. Of about 66,000 clones listed, approximately 89% were seen once; the top ten hold approximately 1.5%. The material sequenced was peripheral blood. Source of these receptors: a man in his fifties or sixties with acute or convalescent COVID-19.

The count of this clone is one. The chain has TRBV24-1 and TRBJ1-1, with D possibly being TRBD1 (5 bases). Germline CDR1 reads KGHDR; CDR2 reads SFDVKD. V was cut by 3 bases and J by 3 bases, with 13 bases left in between. The CDR3 has 15 amino acids. DNA for the CDR3: TGTGCCACCAGTGATACGGGGGTTATTGACACTGAAGCTTTCTTT. As protein: CATSDTGVIDTEAFF.

V is TRBV24-1 and J is TRBJ1-2, with D hard to call. Germline CDR1 reads KGHDR; CDR2 reads SFDVKD. CDR3 size: 16 residues. The V end was cut by 8 bases, the J end by 2 bases, with 20 bases between. CDR3 in DNA: TGTGCCACCAACCAGGTCCCCCCGGGATCCAACTATGGCTACACCTTC. Its translation: CATNQVPPGSNYGYTF.

The chain joins TRBV6-6 to TRBJ2-2; possibly TRBD1 for D (5 bases). Germline CDR1 and CDR2: MNHNY and SVGAGI (reference sequence). The CDR3 consists of 15 residues. Trimming removed 1 base at V and 5 bases at J, with 11 bases between. The CDR3 DNA follows: TGTGCCAGCAGTTACTGGCAGGGAAGGACCGGGGAGCTGTTTTTT. This sequence encodes CASSYWQGRTGELFF.

This sequence joins TRBV11-2 and TRBJ1-1; 10 positions match TRBD1. Trimming at V came to 1 base and at J to 5 bases, leaving 1 base not matched to a gene. CDR1 and CDR2 from the germline V gene are SGHAT and FQNNGV. This CDR3 has 14 residues. As DNA, the CDR3 is TGTGCCAGCAGCTTAGGACAGGGGGCAACTGAAGCTTTCTTT. Translation: CASSLGQGATEAFF.

CDR3: CASSYGTYNEQFF. CDR3 nucleotides: TGTGCCAGCTCATACGGGACTTACAATGAGCAGTTCTTC. The gene calls are TRBV18 and TRBJ2-1, with D possibly TRBD2 on 6 matching bases. V lost 5 bases, J lost 4 bases, and 9 bases lay in between. Germline values: CDR1 KGHSH, CDR2 LQKENI. The CDR3 runs to 13 residues. The whole variable domain, filled in from reference TRBV18 and TRBJ2-1, reads NAGVMQNPRHLVRRRGQEARLRCSPMKGHSHVYWYRQLPEEGLKFMVYLQKENIIDESGMPKERFSAEFPKEGPSILRIQQVVRGDSAAYFCASSYGTYNEQFFGPGTRLTVL.

The genes are TRBV30 and TRBJ1-2, with a weak D call TRBD1 (6 bases). Trimming took off 0 bases at V and 0 bases at J, with 14 bases between the two ends. Germline CDR1 and CDR2: GTSNPN and SVGIG (reference sequence). The CDR3 sequence is 16 residues long. The DNA of the CDR3 is TGTGCCTGGAGTGTTCCAGGGGACCTAGCTAACTATGGCTACACCTTC. Its translation is CAWSVPGDLANYGYTF.

The chain has TRBV6-5 and TRBJ1-3; maybe TRBD1 (6 bases). Looked up from germline, CDR1 is MNHEY and CDR2 is SVGAGI. The CDR3 totals 15 residues. V was clipped by 7 bases and J by 0 bases, with 13 bases between them. For the CDR3, the DNA is TGTGCCAGCACCGGACAGCTTGTCTCTGGAAACACCATATATTTT. Its protein is CASTGQLVSGNTIYF.

The J gene is TRBJ1-6, the V gene TRBV21-1. TRBV21-1 is given as a pseudogene. This CDR3 has 12 amino acids. As DNA, the CDR3 is TGTGCCAGCACCGGGATCAATTCACCCCTCCACTTT. Protein product: CASTGINSPLHF.

This clone was counted a few times. The chain uses TRBV5-4 and TRBJ2-6, with TRBD2 as a possible D gene (6 bases). CDR1 SGHNT and CDR2 YYREEE come from the germline V gene (reference sequence). There are 16 residues in the CDR3. Trimming pared 4 bases from V and 2 bases from J, leaving 13 bases between. CDR3 in amino acids: CASSPGVYTGANVLTF. The CDR3 bases are TGTGCCAGCAGCCCGGGGGTCTATACTGGGGCCAACGTCCTGACTTTC.

V usage is TRBV30 and J usage is TRBJ1-5; 7 bases are a match to TRBD1. V dropped 1 base and J dropped 4; count of bases not matched to a gene: 4. CDR1 and CDR2 (germline): GTSNPN, SVGIG (reference sequence). CDR3 length: 14 amino acids. The CDR3 region is CAWSAGQPNQPQHF. The CDR3 DNA sequence: TGTGCCTGGAGTGCGGGACAGCCAAATCAGCCCCAGCATTTT.

The V and J genes are TRBV5-1 and TRBJ1-1; 7 bases line up with TRBD1. The CDR3 is made up of 13 amino acids. Germline V lookup: CDR1 SGHRS, CDR2 YFSETQ. The trim removed 7 bases at V and 4 bases at J, leaving 7 bases unmatched. CDR3 sequence reads: CASSFYRGTEAFF. Here the CDR3 DNA reads TGCGCCAGCTCTTTTTACAGGGGCACTGAAGCTTTCTTT.

The rearrangement links TRBV24-1 to TRBJ2-3; D is uncertain. CDR1 and CDR2 (germline): KGHDR, SFDVKD. Trimming pared 1 base from V and 5 bases from J, leaving 9 bases between. This CDR3 spans 14 amino acids. The CDR3 bases are TGTGCCACCAGTGATTTCGAGACATTAGATACGCAGTATTTT. This gives the protein CATSDFETLDTQYF.

The chain carries TRBV25-1 and TRBJ2-2; D perhaps matches TRBD1 (7 bases). V was pared by 6 bases and J by 8 bases, with 22 bases between. From germline, CDR1 is MGHDK and CDR2 SYGVNS. CDR3 size: 16 residues. For the CDR3, the DNA is TGTGCCAGCAGCACAGAAAACAGGGGAGGAGTAGGGGAGCTGTTTTTT. Its protein is CASSTENRGGVGELFF.

This clone was seen just once. This chain joins TRBV10-2 and TRBJ1-4; possibly TRBD1 for D (5 bases). The CDR3 is 15 amino acids. Germline V gene lookup returns CDR1 WSHSY and CDR2 SAAADI. V dropped 2 bases and J dropped 0 bases, with 7 bases sitting between them. As DNA, the CDR3 is TGCGCCAGCAGTGAGGACAGTTCAACTAATGAAAAACTGTTTTTT. Protein: CASSEDSSTNEKLFF.

This chain joins TRBV5-4 and TRBJ1-3; tentative D call: TRBD1 (5 bases). The V end lost 2 bases, the J end lost 0 bases, and 6 bases lay between the germline ends. Germline assignment: CDR1 SGHNT and CDR2 YYREEE (reference sequence). The CDR3 extends over 14 amino acids. The CDR3, as DNA: TGTGCCAGCAGCTTACAGGACTCTGGAAACACCATATATTTT. Translated, it gives CASSLQDSGNTIYF.